The 7 T cell receptor beta chains given below trace back to one sample, sequenced in a study of quantifying T cell responses using KT2 cells. Across the whole study: Reverse transcription used primers in the TCR alpha and beta constant regions.

An oligo carrying a UMI was ligated to the cDNA 3' end. An equimolar mix of RC1.1 and RC1.2 primed the beta chain across TRBC1 and TRBC2. Each CDR3 protein gets one entry after TCRdb re-called the UMI-ligation and nested PCR reads with MiXCR. This sample carries some 34,000 distinct CDR3 sequences, about 9.4% of them seen once, and the ten largest clones take more than 9.5%. What was sequenced was PBMCs spiked with cells of the T cell clone KT2. The receptors were gathered from a human donor.

This clonotype was picked up a small number of times. The chain carries TRBV2 and TRBJ2-1; D is perhaps TRBD2 (7 bases). Germline CDR1 reads SNHLY; CDR2 reads FYNNEI. V shed 6 bases and J shed 8 bases, with 20 bases lying between them. CDR3 length: 15 amino acids. The CDR3: CASSGGPTGIDEQFF. The CDR3 DNA reads as TGTGCCAGCAGCGGGGGGCCGACAGGTATCGATGAGCAGTTCTTC.

V is TRBV29-1 and J is TRBJ2-1; 8 nucleotides match TRBD2. The ends lost 8 bases at V and 1 base at J; junction bases unmatched: 10. The germline V gene encodes CDR1 SQVTM and CDR2 ANQGSEA. The CDR3 spans 15 residues. CDR3 sequence (DNA): TGCAGCTACGGGACGGGAGGGTCGTCCTACAATGAGCAGTTCTTC. This encodes CSYGTGGSSYNEQFF.

This clonotype was seen more than once but under ten times. The rearrangement links TRBV11-2 to TRBJ2-1; TRBD2 aligns across 8 bases. Germline loops: CDR1 SGHAT, CDR2 FQNNGV. This CDR3 has 16 residues. Germline trimming cut 2 bases from V and 0 bases from J; bases unmatched to any gene: 3. This CDR3 is CASSLLSGGSYNEQFF. For the CDR3, the DNA is TGTGCCAGCAGCTTATTGAGCGGGGGCTCCTACAATGAGCAGTTCTTC.

This chain connects TRBV7-3 to TRBJ2-3; 15 nucleotides agree with TRBD2. V trimming: 1 base; J trimming: 5 bases; junction bases outside the gene matches: 4. This CDR3 has 17 amino acids. Germline CDR1 reads SGHTA; CDR2 reads FQGTGA. For the CDR3, the DNA is TGTGCCAGCAGCTTAAAGAAGGGACTAGCGGGAGGAGATACGCAGTATTTT. This translates into CASSLKKGLAGGDTQYF.

This clonotype was recorded many times. The chain uses TRBV24-1 and TRBJ2-2; D gene unclear. V lost 3 bases and J lost 0, with 16 bases in between. The CDR3 has 18 residues. Germline lookup yields CDR1 KGHDR and CDR2 SFDVKD. The CDR3 loop is CATSDPPGSGANTGELFF. CDR3 sequence (DNA): TGTGCCACCAGTGATCCTCCCGGGTCGGGTGCGAACACCGGGGAGCTGTTTTTT.

This clonotype was observed a few times. This chain uses TRBV2 with TRBJ2-2; 11 bases are shared with TRBD2. V gave up 5 bases and J gave up 5 bases; unmatched junction bases: 4. This CDR3 region has 15 residues. Germline assignment: CDR1 SNHLY and CDR2 FYNNEI. The CDR3 protein is CASSPRTSGTGELFF. The CDR3 nucleotides read TGTGCCAGCAGTCCCCGGACTAGCGGGACCGGGGAGCTGTTTTTT. Variable domain in full (rest from reference TRBV2 and TRBJ2-2): EPEVTQTPSHQVTQMGQEVILRCVPISNHLYFYWYRQILGQKVEFLVSFYNNEISEKSEIFDDQFSVERPDGSNFTLKIRSTKLEDSAMYFCASSPRTSGTGELFFGEGSRLTVL.

This clonotype has at least ten counts. The chain carries TRBV29-1 and TRBJ2-2; D gene unclear. This CDR3 has 12 residues. Germline V gives CDR1 SQVTM, CDR2 ANQGSEA. V lost 7 bases and J lost 5, with 11 bases in between. The CDR3 loop reads CSGETDTGELFF. In DNA, the CDR3 is TGCAGCGGTGAGACGGATACCGGGGAGCTGTTTTTT.